This entry features one T cell receptor (beta chain) sequence. What it binds is unknown. Via 5' RACE with UMI labels, TRB cDNA libraries were prepared. Reanalyzing the 5' RACE reads, TCRdb keeps one entry per CDR3 protein, without DNA. The ten top clones account for approximately 16%, within a sample of approximately 49,000 distinct CDR3 sequences. The record originates from a study of CXCR3-negative and CXCR3-positive naive CD8 T cells. Findings of the study overall: Comparably high diversity marked both naive subsets, whereas memory CD8+ cells had much lower diversity.

Germline CDR1 MNHEY, CDR2 SVGAGI. The CDR3 spans 14 residues. The chain carries TRBV6-5 and TRBJ2-5; the D call from TCRdb, TRBD1, cannot be confirmed without DNA. The origin of this receptor is a human donor in good health. Some clones in this sample may be carry-over from other donors' samples. The source material was memory CD8+ T cells from blood. CDR3 protein: CASSYSGQEETQYF.